This T cell receptor beta chain emerged from a study of human T cells and chemical hapten exposure. Study-level background: Sensitization used 2% DPC on approximately 2 cm by approximately 2 cm upper inner arm skin. The study's findings and limits: Expanded TCRs clustered into significantly more large CDR3 similarity groups than controls, the analysis revealed.

TCRdb analysed the RACE reads with MiXCR anew, one entry per CDR3 protein. The table includes roughly 250,000 distinct CDR3 sequences, around 9.3% detected once. The time point: pre-sensitization, week 0. Treatment meaning: therapeutic diphenylcyclopropenone sensitization with weekly scalp DPC. This CDR3 contains 14 residues. V gave up 3 bases and J gave up 4 bases, with 12 bases separating them. Notes on this clonotype: Its antigen remains unknown.

The clonotype comes from a middle-aged woman with alopecia areata. Some clones in this sample may be carry-over from other donors' samples. The chain carries TRBV12-3 or TRBV12-4 and TRBJ1-1; D is uncertain. The sequencing used whole blood, collected in connection with sensitization to the hapten diphenylcyclopropenone (DPC). The CDR3 sequence is CASSFLTLGTEAFF. CDR3 nucleotides: TGTGCCAGCAGTTTTTTGACCTTGGGCACTGAAGCTTTCTTT.